A selection of T cell receptor beta chains follows, all from one sample in a study of spatial heterogeneity in lung cancer. Each CDR3 protein is one row after TCRdb ran MiXCR on the 5' RACE reads. Of 40,000 to 45,000 distinct CDR3 sequences detected, approximately 6.8% appear once; the ten largest clones hold around 43%. This specimen consisted of PBMCs, obtained at surgery. These receptors were collected from a female donor with early-stage non-small cell lung cancer. CDR3s include the opening cysteine and the closing phenylalanine or tryptophan. D genes are given only for firm matches. The size of a clone is reported for some rows only, either as once, few or many, or as a class for expanded clones.

len: 15
abundance: many
d_gene: TRBD2
j_gene: TRBJ2-1
v_gene: TRBV20-1
CDR3nt: TGCAGTGCTATTCCAGCTAGCGGGGATTACAATGAGCAGTTCTTC
CDR3aa: CSAIPASGDYNEQFF

len: 11
abundance: many
d_gene: .
j_gene: TRBJ1-5
v_gene: TRBV24-1
CDR3nt: TGTGCCAGCGGTTTCAATCAGCCCCAGCATTTT
CDR3aa: CASGFNQPQHF

len: 16
abundance: few
d_gene: TRBD1
j_gene: TRBJ2-2
v_gene: TRBV3-1
CDR3nt: TGTGCCAGCAGCCCAGTGGGGACAGGGTTCACCGGGGAGCTGTTTTTT
CDR3aa: CASSPVGTGFTGELFF

len: 14
abundance: many
d_gene: .
j_gene: TRBJ2-7
v_gene: TRBV20-1
CDR3nt: TGCAGTGCTAGAGTCGGCAGGGGACCCTACGAGCAGTACTTC
CDR3aa: CSARVGRGPYEQYF

len: 14
abundance: .
d_gene: TRBD1
j_gene: TRBJ2-7
v_gene: TRBV2
CDR3nt: TGTGCCAGCAGTGGTCAGGGGGCGGCATACGAGCAGTACTTC
CDR3aa: CASSGQGAAYEQYF

len: 15
abundance: few
d_gene: TRBD2
j_gene: TRBJ2-3
v_gene: TRBV5-4
CDR3nt: TGTGCCAGCAGGCGGGGGACTAGCACGGGAGATACGCAGTATTTT
CDR3aa: CASRRGTSTGDTQYF

len: 15
abundance: few
d_gene: TRBD1
j_gene: TRBJ1-4
v_gene: TRBV5-1
CDR3nt: TGCGCCAGCAGCTCGCGGGACAGCCGAAATGAAAAACTGTTTTTT
CDR3aa: CASSSRDSRNEKLFF

len: 13
abundance: few
d_gene: .
j_gene: TRBJ2-7
v_gene: TRBV6-6
CDR3nt: TGTGCCAGCAGGGCCGGGACGGCTTACGAGCAGTACTTC
CDR3aa: CASRAGTAYEQYF

len: 13
abundance: .
d_gene: TRBD2
j_gene: TRBJ2-5
v_gene: TRBV27
CDR3nt: TGTGCCAGCAGTTTGGGAGGGTGGGAGACCCAGTACTTC
CDR3aa: CASSLGGWETQYF

len: 15
abundance: .
d_gene: .
j_gene: TRBJ1-6
v_gene: TRBV7-8
CDR3nt: TGTGCCAGCAGGCTGGCCAGGGACGGGAATTCACCCCTCCACTTT
CDR3aa: CASRLARDGNSPLHF

len: 12
abundance: many
d_gene: .
j_gene: TRBJ2-3
v_gene: TRBV2
CDR3nt: TGTGCCAGCAGTGAAAACACAGATACGCAGTATTTT
CDR3aa: CASSENTDTQYF

len: 16
abundance: many
d_gene: .
j_gene: TRBJ2-3
v_gene: TRBV4-2
CDR3nt: TGTGCCAGCGGTGCCCTTTTTGCGGGGCCGGGAGATACGCAGTATTTT
CDR3aa: CASGALFAGPGDTQYF

len: 13
abundance: few
d_gene: .
j_gene: TRBJ2-1
v_gene: TRBV20-1
CDR3nt: TGCAGTGCTAGACGGGGGCAGTACAATGAGCAGTTCTTC
CDR3aa: CSARRGQYNEQFF

len: 14
abundance: .
d_gene: TRBD1
j_gene: TRBJ1-6
v_gene: TRBV7-6
CDR3nt: TGTGCCAGCAGCCACGGACAGGGCGGATCACCCCTCCACTTT
CDR3aa: CASSHGQGGSPLHF

len: 14
abundance: few
d_gene: .
j_gene: TRBJ2-5
v_gene: TRBV2
CDR3nt: TGTGCCAGCCTTAGGACCGTATCCCAAGGAACCCAGTACTTC
CDR3aa: CASLRTVSQGTQYF

len: 16
abundance: many
d_gene: .
j_gene: TRBJ1-1
v_gene: TRBV7-2
CDR3nt: TGTGCCAGCAGCTTAATACCTCCGGGGGCAGGCACTGAAGCTTTCTTT
CDR3aa: CASSLIPPGAGTEAFF

len: 16
abundance: many
d_gene: .
j_gene: TRBJ2-3
v_gene: TRBV4-1
CDR3nt: TGCGCCAGCAGCCAAGGCCCAGCCAGGGGCACAGATACGCAGTATTTT
CDR3aa: CASSQGPARGTDTQYF

len: 14
abundance: few
d_gene: .
j_gene: TRBJ2-5
v_gene: TRBV24-1
CDR3nt: TGTGCCACCAGTCTTTGTCCCGACCCGGAGACCCAGTACTTC
CDR3aa: CATSLCPDPETQYF

len: 14
abundance: many
d_gene: .
j_gene: TRBJ1-5
v_gene: TRBV6-1
CDR3nt: TGTGCCAGCAGTGTCGCACAGGGCAATCAGCCCCAGCATTTT
CDR3aa: CASSVAQGNQPQHF

len: 14
abundance: many
d_gene: .
j_gene: TRBJ1-3
v_gene: TRBV7-2
CDR3nt: TGTGCCAGCAAGCCGCTTGGCTCTGGAAACACCATATATTTT
CDR3aa: CASKPLGSGNTIYF

len: 12
abundance: .
d_gene: .
j_gene: TRBJ1-1
v_gene: TRBV20-1
CDR3nt: TGCAGTGCTGAATTCGGGAACACTGAAGCTTTCTTT
CDR3aa: CSAEFGNTEAFF

len: 13
abundance: many
d_gene: .
j_gene: TRBJ1-5
v_gene: TRBV30
CDR3nt: TGTGCCTGGACGGCGGGAGCTGGTCAGCCCCAGCATTTT
CDR3aa: CAWTAGAGQPQHF

len: 12
abundance: many
d_gene: .
j_gene: TRBJ1-1
v_gene: TRBV27
CDR3nt: TGTGCCAGCAGTTCCTCCGGCCCTGAAGCTTTCTTT
CDR3aa: CASSSSGPEAFF

len: 15
abundance: many
d_gene: TRBD1
j_gene: TRBJ1-1
v_gene: TRBV3-1
CDR3nt: TGTGCCAGCAGCCAAGGGACAGGGGGCACGGGAGAAGCTTTCTTT
CDR3aa: CASSQGTGGTGEAFF

len: 15
abundance: many
d_gene: .
j_gene: TRBJ2-3
v_gene: TRBV29-1
CDR3nt: TGCAGCACCTCGAGTGGATGGGGAATGGCAGATACGCAGTATTTT
CDR3aa: CSTSSGWGMADTQYF

len: 13
abundance: many
d_gene: .
j_gene: TRBJ2-2
v_gene: TRBV11-1
CDR3nt: TGTGCCAGCAGCTTAGGGGGCTCCGGGGAGCTGTTTTTT
CDR3aa: CASSLGGSGELFF

len: 17
abundance: many
d_gene: TRBD2
j_gene: TRBJ2-3
v_gene: TRBV10-3
CDR3nt: TGTGCCATCAGAAGGGCTAGCGGGGGGGACTACACAGATACGCAGTATTTT
CDR3aa: CAIRRASGGDYTDTQYF

len: 15
abundance: many
d_gene: .
j_gene: TRBJ1-5
v_gene: TRBV12-3/TRBV12-4
CDR3nt: TGTGCCAGCAGTTCCTACGACAGTGCCAATCAGCCCCAGCATTTT
CDR3aa: CASSSYDSANQPQHF

len: 14
abundance: many
d_gene: .
j_gene: TRBJ2-3
v_gene: TRBV7-2
CDR3nt: TGTGCCAGCAGGCGGGACGTGAGCACAGATACGCAGTATTTT
CDR3aa: CASRRDVSTDTQYF

len: 14
abundance: few
d_gene: .
j_gene: TRBJ1-2
v_gene: TRBV10-3
CDR3nt: TGTGCCATCAGTGGGGCCCAGGGTTCGACAGGCTACACCTTC
CDR3aa: CAISGAQGSTGYTF

len: 16
abundance: .
d_gene: .
j_gene: TRBJ2-3
v_gene: TRBV10-3
CDR3nt: TGTGCCATCAGTGAGGGGGTCTTGCCCGGGTTAGATACGCAGTATTTT
CDR3aa: CAISEGVLPGLDTQYF

len: 15
abundance: many
d_gene: .
j_gene: TRBJ1-1
v_gene: TRBV28
CDR3nt: TGTGCCAGCAGTTTATCGACCCTACGGGGCACTGAAGCTTTCTTT
CDR3aa: CASSLSTLRGTEAFF

len: 15
abundance: .
d_gene: TRBD2
j_gene: TRBJ2-7
v_gene: TRBV4-1
CDR3nt: TGCGCCAGCAGCCCCCTAGCGGGGGGTCTCTACGAGCAGTACTTC
CDR3aa: CASSPLAGGLYEQYF

len: 15
abundance: .
d_gene: TRBD2
j_gene: TRBJ2-3
v_gene: TRBV7-2
CDR3nt: TGTGCCAGCAGCAAACTAGCGGGGGAAACAGATACGCAGTATTTT
CDR3aa: CASSKLAGETDTQYF

len: 17
abundance: .
d_gene: .
j_gene: TRBJ2-4
v_gene: TRBV11-2
CDR3nt: TGTGCCAGCAGCTCTTACGCCGCTGAGATAGCCAAAAACATTCAGTACTTC
CDR3aa: CASSSYAAEIAKNIQYF